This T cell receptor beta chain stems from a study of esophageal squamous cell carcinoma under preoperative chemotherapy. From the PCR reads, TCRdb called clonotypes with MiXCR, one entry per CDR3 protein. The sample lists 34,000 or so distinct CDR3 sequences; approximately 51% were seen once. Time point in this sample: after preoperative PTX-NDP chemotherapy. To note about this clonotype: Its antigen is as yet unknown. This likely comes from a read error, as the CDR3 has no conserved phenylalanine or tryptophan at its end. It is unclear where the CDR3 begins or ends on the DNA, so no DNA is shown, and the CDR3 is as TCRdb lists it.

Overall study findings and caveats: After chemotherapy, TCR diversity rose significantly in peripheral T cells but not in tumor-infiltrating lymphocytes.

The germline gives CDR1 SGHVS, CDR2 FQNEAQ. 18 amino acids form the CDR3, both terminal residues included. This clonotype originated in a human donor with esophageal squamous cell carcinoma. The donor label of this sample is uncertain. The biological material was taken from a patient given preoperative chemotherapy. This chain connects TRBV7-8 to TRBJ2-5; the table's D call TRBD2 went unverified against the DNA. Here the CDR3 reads CASSSPGLAGGGQKSRFL.